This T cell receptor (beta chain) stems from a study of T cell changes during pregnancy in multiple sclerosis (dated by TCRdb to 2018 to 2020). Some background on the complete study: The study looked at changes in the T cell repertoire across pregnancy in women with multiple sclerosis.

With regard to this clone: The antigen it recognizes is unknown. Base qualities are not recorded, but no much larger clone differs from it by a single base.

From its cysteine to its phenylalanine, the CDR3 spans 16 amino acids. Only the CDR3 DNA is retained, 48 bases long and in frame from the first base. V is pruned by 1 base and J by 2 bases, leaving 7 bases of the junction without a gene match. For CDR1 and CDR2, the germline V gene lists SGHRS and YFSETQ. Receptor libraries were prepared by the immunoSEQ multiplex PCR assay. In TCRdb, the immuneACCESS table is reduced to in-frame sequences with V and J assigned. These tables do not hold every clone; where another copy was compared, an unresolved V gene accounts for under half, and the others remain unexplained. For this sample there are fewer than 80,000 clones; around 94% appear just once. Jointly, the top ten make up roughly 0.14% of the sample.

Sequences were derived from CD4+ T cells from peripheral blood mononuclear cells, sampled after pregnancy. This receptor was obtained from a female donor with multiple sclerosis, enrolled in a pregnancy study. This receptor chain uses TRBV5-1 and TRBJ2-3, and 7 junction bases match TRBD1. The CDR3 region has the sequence CASSLTRDSYTDTQYF. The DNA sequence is TGCGCCAGCAGCTTGACTCGGGACAGCTACACAGATACGCAGTATTTT. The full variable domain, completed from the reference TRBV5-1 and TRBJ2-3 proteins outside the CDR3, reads KAGVTQTPRYLIKTRGQQVTLSCSPISGHRSVSWYQQTPGQGLQFLFEYFSETQRNKGNFPGRFSGRQFSNSRSEMNVSTLELGDSALYLCASSLTRDSYTDTQYFGPGTRLTVL.